Listed here are 27 T cell receptor beta chains from one sample, sequenced in a study of cytomegalovirus exposure and HLA in healthy donors. 13 Jbeta primers and 60 Vbeta primers were used for the PCR. Sequenced by immunoSEQ multiplex PCR; TCRdb stores in-frame clones only, minus some. Of 100,000 or so clones in the sample, around 15% were seen once. Sequencing was carried out using PBMCs. These receptors all stem from a female donor in good health and CMV-seronegative.

The chain recombines TRBV2 with TRBJ2-3; D is unresolved. V lost 0 bases and J 9 bases, leaving 7 bases between the germline ends. Looked up from germline, CDR1 is SNHLY and CDR2 is FYNNEI. This CDR3 comprises 12 residues. The CDR3 sequence: CASSEARETQYF. In nucleotides, the CDR3 is TGTGCCAGCAGTGAAGCGCGCGAGACGCAGTATTTT.

The chain recombines TRBV7-2 with TRBJ1-2; 9 nucleotides align to TRBD1. Germline trimming cut 5 bases from V and 4 bases from J; bases unmatched to any gene: 11. CDR3 length: 16 residues. Germline assignment: CDR1 SGHTA and CDR2 FQGNSA. CDR3 bases: TGTGCCAGCAGCCGCCCCGGGGACAGGGAAGTCTATGGCTACACCTTC. This translates into CASSRPGDREVYGYTF.

The chain has TRBV5-6 and TRBJ1-5; 8 bases map to TRBD1. Trimming cost V 4 bases and J 0 bases; bases outside gene matches: 6. The CDR3 runs to 16 residues. The germline gives CDR1 SGHDT, CDR2 YYEEEE. The CDR3 nucleotides read TGTGCCAGCAGCGCCGGGACAGGTGATAGCAATCAGCCCCAGCATTTT. Its translation is CASSAGTGDSNQPQHF.

This chain uses TRBV7-6 with TRBJ2-7, with D possibly TRBD2 on 5 matching bases. The CDR3 has 14 residues. Germline CDR1 is SGHVS and CDR2 is FNYEAQ. Between the trimmed V and J ends, which lost 4 bases and 3 bases, there was a span of 13 bases. For the CDR3, the DNA is TGTGCCAGCAGCTCCAGCGGCAATTTCTACGAGCAGTACTTC. Translating it yields CASSSSGNFYEQYF. The variable domain in full, with the rest retrieved from reference TRBV7-6 and TRBJ2-7, is GAGVSQSPRYKVTKRGQDVALRCDPISGHVSLYWYRQALGQGPEFLTYFNYEAQQDKSGLPNDRFSAERPEGSISTLTIQRTEQRDSAMYRCASSSSGNFYEQYFGPGTRLTVT.

This clone was observed a handful of times. The V call is TRBV4-1, the J call TRBJ2-3; D is possibly TRBD2 (6 bases). Germline loops: CDR1 MGHRA, CDR2 YSYEKL. The CDR3 loop spans 12 amino acids. Trimming pared 11 bases from V and 3 bases from J, leaving 12 bases between. DNA of the CDR3: TGCGCCGTTGGGGGACTTACAGATACGCAGTATTTT. Translated: CAVGGLTDTQYF.

This clone was counted only a few times. The rearrangement links TRBV11-2 to TRBJ2-7, with a weak D call TRBD1 (6 bases). The CDR3 has 12 residues. V dropped 8 bases and J dropped 2 bases, with 10 bases sitting between them. Per the germline V gene, CDR1 is SGHAT and CDR2 is FQNNGV. CDR3 sequence reads: CASAGQTYEQYF. CDR3 bases: TGTGCCAGCGCTGGACAGACCTACGAGCAGTACTTC.

This clone has only a few counts. The chain employs TRBV5-1 and TRBJ1-5, with 8 bases identical to TRBD1. V was clipped by 0 bases and J by 7 bases; unmatched bases: 6. CDR1 and CDR2 (germline): SGHRS, YFSETQ. This CDR3 has 15 amino acids. CDR3 in amino acids: CASSLETGDGQPQHF. The CDR3 nucleotides are TGCGCCAGCAGCTTGGAGACAGGGGACGGGCAGCCCCAGCATTTT.

The CDR3 spells CASSLRGSYGYTF. CDR3 coding DNA: TGTGCCAGCAGTTTAAGGGGCAGCTATGGCTACACCTTC. This sequence joins TRBV28 and TRBJ1-2; D might be TRBD1 (5 bases). The CDR3 runs to 13 residues. The V end was cut by 2 bases, the J end by 4 bases, with 8 bases between. Germline CDR1 and CDR2: MDHEN and SYDVKM.

The gene calls are TRBV4-1 and TRBJ1-5, with 11 nucleotides matching TRBD1. The CDR3 totals 15 residues. CDR1 and CDR2 from the germline V gene are MGHRA and YSYEKL. The J segment lost 7 bases and the V segment lost 5 bases, leaving 7 bases of the junction unmatched. CDR3 coding DNA: TGCGCCAGCAGCGGGGACAGGGGGATAAGCCAGCCCCAGCATTTT. This gives the protein CASSGDRGISQPQHF.

V is TRBV6-5 and J is TRBJ1-6; D is possibly TRBD1 (6 bases). With 2 bases removed from V and 10 bases from J, the gap between germline ends came to 15 bases. The CDR3 runs to 15 residues. The germline CDR1 and CDR2 sequences are MNHEY and SVGAGI. The CDR3 DNA follows: TGTGCCAGCAGTTACGAGCGGACAGAAGGGTCACCCCTCCACTTT. Translating it yields CASSYERTEGSPLHF.

Only a few counts were recorded for this clone. The rearrangement links TRBV4-1 to TRBJ1-2; D uncertain. Germline V gene lookup returns CDR1 MGHRA and CDR2 YSYEKL. The CDR3 length is 16 residues. V was trimmed by 0 bases and J by 9 bases, leaving 20 bases between them. The CDR3: CASSQDLWRGISSYTF. DNA for the CDR3: TGCGCCAGCAGCCAAGACCTATGGCGGGGTATTAGCAGCTACACCTTC.

The rearrangement links TRBV9 to TRBJ1-2; 7 bases map to TRBD1. The CDR3 is 20 amino acids. The V gene's germline CDR1 is SGDLS and CDR2 YYNGEE. V was pared by 4 bases and J by 0 bases, with 21 bases of the junction left unmatched. CDR3 sequence: CASSPGTGQLGKEANYGYTF. The CDR3, as DNA: TGTGCCAGCAGCCCCGGAACGGGACAGTTGGGCAAAGAGGCTAACTATGGCTACACCTTC. The full variable domain, in which reference TRBV9 and TRBJ1-2 provide the parts outside the CDR3, is DSGVTQTPKHLITATGQRVTLRCSPRSGDLSVYWYQQSLDQGLQFLIQYYNGEERAKGNILERFSAQQFPDLHSELNLSSLELGDSALYFCASSPGTGQLGKEANYGYTFGSGTRLTVV.

This clone was observed a handful of times. The chain links TRBV25-1 to TRBJ2-3; weak D call: TRBD2 (7 bases). Trimming left V 1 base short and J 3 bases short, with 17 bases between. The CDR3 is made up of 17 amino acids. Germline V CDR1 and CDR2: MGHDK, SYGVNS. In DNA form, the CDR3 reads TGTGCCAGCAGTGAATTGGGGGCGGGTAGCGGGACAGATACGCAGTATTTT. Protein product: CASSELGAGSGTDTQYF. The complete variable domain, with remaining parts taken from reference TRBV25-1 and TRBJ2-3, reads EADIYQTPRYLVIGTGKKITLECSQTMGHDKMYWYQQDPGMELHLIHYSYGVNSTEKGDLSSESTVSRIRTEHFPLTLESARPSHTSQYLCASSELGAGSGTDTQYFGPGTRLTVL.

This clone was observed a handful of times. The chain uses TRBV5-4 and TRBJ1-1; 9 bases fit TRBD1. This CDR3 region has 14 residues. Germline CDR1 is SGHNT and CDR2 is YYREEE (reference sequence). V lost 2 bases, J lost 4 bases, and 3 bases stayed unmatched. The CDR3 here is CASSFDRGSTEAFF. The CDR3 DNA reads as TGTGCCAGCAGCTTTGACAGGGGGTCCACTGAAGCTTTCTTT.

A note on this clone: One end of the junction is discordant with germline, which a read error may explain. The chain links TRBV29-1 to TRBJ1-1, with 7 bases identical to TRBD1. The CDR3 sequence is 13 residues long. Germline V gene lookup returns CDR1 SQVTM and CDR2 ANQGSEA. CDR3 amino acids: CSVEGQDDTEAFF. CDR3 in DNA: TGCAGCGTGGAAGGACAGGATGACACTGAAGCTTTCTTT.

The rearrangement uses TRBV6-5 and TRBJ2-2; TRBD2 agrees at 10 bases. With 3 bases clipped from V and 6 bases from J, the junction kept 4 bases outside the gene matches. Germline assignment: CDR1 MNHEY and CDR2 SVGAGI. CDR3 length: 15 residues. DNA of the CDR3: TGTGCCAGCAGTTATTTAGCGGGGGGCTCCGGGGAGCTGTTTTTT. Its translation: CASSYLAGGSGELFF.

This clone showed up just once. Relative to the germline gene, one junction end is altered; a read error may explain this. This chain joins TRBV7-7 and TRBJ2-5; weak D call: TRBD1 (5 bases). Germline loops: CDR1 SSHAT, CDR2 FNYEAQ (reference sequence). The CDR3 is 14 amino acids. This chain's CDR3 is CASSLEFREETQYF. The CDR3 DNA is TGTGCTAGCAGCTTAGAGTTCAGGGAAGAGACCCAGTACTTC.

This clone was detected only a few times. The chain recombines TRBV2 with TRBJ2-1; 10 bases match TRBD2. The germline V gene has CDR1 SNHLY and CDR2 FYNNEI. The length of the CDR3 is 16 residues. V dropped 4 bases and J dropped 4; count of bases not matched to a gene: 7. Here the CDR3 reads CASSVRSGGAYNEQFF. As DNA, the CDR3 is TGTGCCAGCAGTGTTAGAAGCGGGGGGGCGTACAATGAGCAGTTCTTC.

This chain links TRBV7-8 with TRBJ2-2; 7 positions agree with TRBD1. Trimming at V came to 4 bases and at J to 3 bases, leaving 5 bases not matched to a gene. CDR1 is SGHVS and CDR2 is FQNEAQ in the germline V gene. There are 15 residues in the CDR3. The CDR3 reads CASSSRDRDTGELFF. CDR3 DNA sequence: TGTGCCAGCAGCTCCCGAGACAGGGACACCGGGGAGCTGTTTTTT.

Here the CDR3 DNA reads TGTGCCAGCAGCGAGACTAGCGGGGAACTGAAGACCCAGTACTTC. Its translation is CASSETSGELKTQYF. The chain employs TRBV6-5 and TRBJ2-5; 11 bases agree with TRBD2. CDR3 length: 15 amino acids. V gave up 6 bases and J gave up 6 bases; unmatched junction bases: 9. Germline CDR1 is MNHEY and CDR2 is SVGAGI.

The J gene is TRBJ1-5, the V gene TRBV4-3; D ambiguous. The CDR3 length is 17 residues. The germline CDR1 and CDR2 sequences are LGHNA and YSLEER. The germline V and J ends were trimmed by 0 bases and 0 bases, with 12 bases remaining between them. CDR3 coding DNA: TGCGCCAGCAGCCAAGATTATGTCCAGAATAGCAATCAGCCCCAGCATTTT. Its protein product is CASSQDYVQNSNQPQHF.

Only a few counts were recorded for this clone. The chain combines TRBV4-3 with TRBJ2-5, with D unclear. V was shortened by 3 bases and J by 5 bases, with 13 bases between the two germline ends. The CDR3 extends over 14 amino acids. Germline CDR1 is LGHNA and CDR2 is YSLEER. The CDR3 region has the DNA TGCGCCAGCAGCCAGCAGGTGGCGTGGGAGACCCAGTACTTC. It is translated as CASSQQVAWETQYF.

The chain couples TRBV27 to TRBJ2-1, with 11 bases matching TRBD1. Germline V gives CDR1 MNHEY, CDR2 SMNVEV (reference sequence). The CDR3 spans 16 residues. V gave up 3 bases and J gave up 5 bases; unmatched junction bases: 6. The CDR3: CASSLGGTGGDNEQFF. For the CDR3, the DNA is TGTGCCAGCAGTTTGGGCGGGACAGGGGGGGACAATGAGCAGTTCTTC.

The genes are TRBV29-1 and TRBJ2-5; TRBD2 agrees at 8 bases. The CDR3 is made up of 13 amino acids. Germline V gene data show CDR1 as SQVTM and CDR2 as ANQGSEA. Trimming at V came to 4 bases and at J to 4 bases, leaving 5 bases not matched to a gene. This CDR3 reads CSVGRGGGETQYF. In nucleotides, the CDR3 is TGCAGCGTTGGCCGGGGGGGTGGAGAGACCCAGTACTTC.

The chain employs TRBV18 and TRBJ1-6; D ambiguous. V lost 3 bases and J lost 7, with 13 bases in between. CDR1 and CDR2 from the germline V gene are KGHSH and LQKENI. CDR3 length: 15 amino acids. The CDR3 loop is CASSPVPGLNSPLHF. The CDR3 region has the DNA TGTGCCAGCTCACCGGTCCCCGGGTTAAATTCACCCCTCCACTTT.

V gene TRBV6-5 combines with J gene TRBJ2-1; 8 bases line up with TRBD2. J was trimmed by 8 bases and V by 8 bases; bases with no gene match: 11. Germline V gives CDR1 MNHEY, CDR2 SVGAGI. This CDR3 has 14 amino acids. CDR3 nucleotide sequence: TGTGCCAGCTTCGAGCGGGGGACCGAGGATGAGCAGTTCTTC. This encodes CASFERGTEDEQFF.

This chain connects TRBV2 to TRBJ1-4, with a possible D match to TRBD1 (5 bases). This CDR3 is built from 13 residues. Trimming shortened V by 7 bases and J by 11 bases, and 17 bases separated the two germline ends. Germline V lookup: CDR1 SNHLY, CDR2 FYNNEI. In DNA form, the CDR3 reads TGTGCCAGCATCCTCAGTGGGGCTTGGAAACTGTTTTTT. This encodes CASILSGAWKLFF.